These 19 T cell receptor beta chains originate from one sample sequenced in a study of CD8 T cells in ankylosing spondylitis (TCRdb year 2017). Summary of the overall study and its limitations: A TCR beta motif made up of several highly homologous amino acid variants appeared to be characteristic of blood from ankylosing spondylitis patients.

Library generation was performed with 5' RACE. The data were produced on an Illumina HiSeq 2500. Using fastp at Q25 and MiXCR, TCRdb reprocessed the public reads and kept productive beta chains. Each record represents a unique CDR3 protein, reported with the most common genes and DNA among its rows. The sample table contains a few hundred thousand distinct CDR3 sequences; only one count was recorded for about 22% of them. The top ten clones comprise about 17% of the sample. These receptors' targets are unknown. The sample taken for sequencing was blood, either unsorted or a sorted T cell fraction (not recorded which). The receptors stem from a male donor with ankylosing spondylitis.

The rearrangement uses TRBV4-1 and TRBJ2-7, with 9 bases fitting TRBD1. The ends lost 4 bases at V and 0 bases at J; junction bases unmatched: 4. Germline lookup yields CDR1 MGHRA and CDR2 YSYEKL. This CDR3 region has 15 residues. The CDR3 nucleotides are TGCGCCAGCAGCCCCCGGACAGGGGTCTCCTACGAGCAGTACTTC. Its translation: CASSPRTGVSYEQYF.

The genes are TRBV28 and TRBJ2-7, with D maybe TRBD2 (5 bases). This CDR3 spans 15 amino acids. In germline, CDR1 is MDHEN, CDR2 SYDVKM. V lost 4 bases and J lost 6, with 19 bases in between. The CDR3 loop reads CASSSGGRPKGEQYF. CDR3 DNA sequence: TGTGCCAGCAGTTCTGGCGGGCGGCCCAAAGGCGAGCAGTACTTC. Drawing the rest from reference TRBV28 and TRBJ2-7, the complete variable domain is DVKVTQSSRYLVKRTGEKVFLECVQDMDHENMFWYRQDPGLGLRLIYFSYDVKMKEKGDIPEGYSVSREKKERFSLILESASTNQTSMYLCASSSGGRPKGEQYFGPGTRLTVT.

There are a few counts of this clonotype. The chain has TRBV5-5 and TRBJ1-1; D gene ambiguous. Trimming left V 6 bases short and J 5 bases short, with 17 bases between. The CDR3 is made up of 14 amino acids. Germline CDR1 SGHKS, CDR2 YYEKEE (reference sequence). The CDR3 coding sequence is TGTGCCAGCATCTACCTAGGTGGAGGGACTGAAGCTTTCTTT. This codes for CASIYLGGGTEAFF.

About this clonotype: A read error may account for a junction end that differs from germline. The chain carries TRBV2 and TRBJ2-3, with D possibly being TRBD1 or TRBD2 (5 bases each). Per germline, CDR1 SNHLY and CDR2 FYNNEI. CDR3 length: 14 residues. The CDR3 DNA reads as TGTGCCAGCAGTGAAGCGGGGCGACAGTGGGGGATTTGGTTT. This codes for CASSEAGRQWGIWF.

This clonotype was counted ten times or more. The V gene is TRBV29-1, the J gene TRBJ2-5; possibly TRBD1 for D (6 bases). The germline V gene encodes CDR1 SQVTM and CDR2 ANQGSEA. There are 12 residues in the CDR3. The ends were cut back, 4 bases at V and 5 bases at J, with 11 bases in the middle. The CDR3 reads CSVGAGDETQYF. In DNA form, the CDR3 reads TGCAGCGTTGGTGCAGGGGACGAGACCCAGTACTTC.

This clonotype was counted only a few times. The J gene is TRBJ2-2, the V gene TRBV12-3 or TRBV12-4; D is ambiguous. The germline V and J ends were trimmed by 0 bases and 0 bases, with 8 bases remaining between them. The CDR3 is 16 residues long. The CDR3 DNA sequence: TGTGCCAGCAGTTTAGCTCGGCGGACGAACACCGGGGAGCTGTTTTTT. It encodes CASSLARRTNTGELFF.

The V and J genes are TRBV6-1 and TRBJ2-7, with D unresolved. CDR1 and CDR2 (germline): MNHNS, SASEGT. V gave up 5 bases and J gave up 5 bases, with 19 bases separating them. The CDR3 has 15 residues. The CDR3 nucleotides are TGTGCCAGCAGTCGGTCTGTCGCTAACCGAGACGAGCAGTACTTC. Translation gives CASSRSVANRDEQYF.

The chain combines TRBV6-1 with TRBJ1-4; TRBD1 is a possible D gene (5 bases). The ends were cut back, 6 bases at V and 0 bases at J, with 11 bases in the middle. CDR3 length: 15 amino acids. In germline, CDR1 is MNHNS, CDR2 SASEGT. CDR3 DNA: TGTGCCAGCAGAACTGGGACGACAACTAATGAAAAACTGTTTTTT. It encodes CASRTGTTTNEKLFF.

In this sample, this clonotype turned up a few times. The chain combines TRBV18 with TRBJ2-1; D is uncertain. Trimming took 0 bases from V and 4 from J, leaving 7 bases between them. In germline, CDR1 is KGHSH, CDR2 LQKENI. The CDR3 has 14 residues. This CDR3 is CASSPPATYNEQFF. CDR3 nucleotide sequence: TGTGCCAGCTCACCACCGGCTACTTACAATGAGCAGTTCTTC.

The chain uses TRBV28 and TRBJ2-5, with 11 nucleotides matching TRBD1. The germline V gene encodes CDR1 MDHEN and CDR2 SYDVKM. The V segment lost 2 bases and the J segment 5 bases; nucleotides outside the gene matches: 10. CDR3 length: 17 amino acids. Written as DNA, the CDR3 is TGTGCCAGCAGTTTAGATTTGGACAGGGGGCTCGAGGAGACCCAGTACTTC. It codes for CASSLDLDRGLEETQYF.

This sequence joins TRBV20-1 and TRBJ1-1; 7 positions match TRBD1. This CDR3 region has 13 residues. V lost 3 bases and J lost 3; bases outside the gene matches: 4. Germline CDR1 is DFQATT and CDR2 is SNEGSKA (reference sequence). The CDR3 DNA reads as TGCAGTGCTAGTCTCACAGGGGACACTGAAGCTTTCTTT. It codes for CSASLTGDTEAFF.

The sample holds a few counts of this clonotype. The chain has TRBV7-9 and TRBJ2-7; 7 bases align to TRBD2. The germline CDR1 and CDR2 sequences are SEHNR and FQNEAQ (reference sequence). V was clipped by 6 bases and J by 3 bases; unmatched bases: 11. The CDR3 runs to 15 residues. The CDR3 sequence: CASSRPGTTFYEQYF. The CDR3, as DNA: TGTGCCAGCAGTCGCCCAGGGACTACGTTCTACGAGCAGTACTTC.

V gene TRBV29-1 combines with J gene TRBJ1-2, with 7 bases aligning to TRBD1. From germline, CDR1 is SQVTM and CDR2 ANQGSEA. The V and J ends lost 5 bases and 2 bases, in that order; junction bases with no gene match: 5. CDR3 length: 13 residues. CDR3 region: CSVSRDSNYGYTF. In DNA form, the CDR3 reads TGCAGCGTTAGCCGGGACAGCAACTATGGCTACACCTTC.

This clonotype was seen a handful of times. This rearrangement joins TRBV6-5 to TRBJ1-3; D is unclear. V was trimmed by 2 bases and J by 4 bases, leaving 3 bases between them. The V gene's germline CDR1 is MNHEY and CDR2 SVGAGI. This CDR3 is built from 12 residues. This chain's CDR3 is CASSYPGNTIYF. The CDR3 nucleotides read TGTGCCAGCAGTTACCCCGGAAACACCATATATTTT.

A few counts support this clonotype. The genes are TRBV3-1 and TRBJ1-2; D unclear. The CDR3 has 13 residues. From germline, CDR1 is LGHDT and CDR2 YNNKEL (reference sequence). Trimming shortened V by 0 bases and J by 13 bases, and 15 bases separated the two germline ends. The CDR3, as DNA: TGTGCCAGCAGCCAAGATTTCTACACGGGGTGCACCTTC. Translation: CASSQDFYTGCTF.

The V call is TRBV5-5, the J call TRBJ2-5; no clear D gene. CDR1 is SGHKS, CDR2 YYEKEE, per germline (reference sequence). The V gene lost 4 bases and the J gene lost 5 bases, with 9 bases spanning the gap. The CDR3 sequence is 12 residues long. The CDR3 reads CASSPMRETQYF. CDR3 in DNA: TGTGCCAGCAGCCCCATGAGGGAGACCCAGTACTTC.

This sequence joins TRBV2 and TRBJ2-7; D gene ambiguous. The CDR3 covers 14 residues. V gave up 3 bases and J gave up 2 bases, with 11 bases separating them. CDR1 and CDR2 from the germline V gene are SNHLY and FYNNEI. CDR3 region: CASSDRPTAYEQYF. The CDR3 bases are TGTGCCAGCAGTGATCGTCCTACTGCCTACGAGCAGTACTTC.

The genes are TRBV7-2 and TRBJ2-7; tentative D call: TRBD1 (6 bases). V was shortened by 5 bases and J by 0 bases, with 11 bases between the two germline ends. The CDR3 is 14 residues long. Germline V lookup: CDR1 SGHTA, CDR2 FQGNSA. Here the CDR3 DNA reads TGTGCCAGCAGCACCAGACAGGACTCCTACGAGCAGTACTTC. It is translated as CASSTRQDSYEQYF.

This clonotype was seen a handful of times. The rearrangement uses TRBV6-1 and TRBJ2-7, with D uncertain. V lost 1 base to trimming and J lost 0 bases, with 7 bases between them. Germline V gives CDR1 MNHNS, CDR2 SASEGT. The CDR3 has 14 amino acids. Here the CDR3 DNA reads TGTGCCAGCAGTGAAGGTAGGGTCTCCTACGAGCAGTACTTC. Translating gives CASSEGRVSYEQYF.